This TCR beta chain appears in the sequencing data of a study of cytomegalovirus exposure and HLA in healthy donors. For the study at large: Earlier, 200 million or so T cells were analyzed, and some 120 million unique TCR beta sequences were found among them.

PCR involved 60 Vbeta and 13 Jbeta primers. TCRdb keeps only in-frame clones here, not all; method: immunoSEQ multiplex PCR. Among approximately 90,000 clones listed, 60% to 80% were seen once. As concerns this clone: What it binds is unknown.

Study-level results: HLA-A and HLA-B allele assignments for most subjects were reportedly predicted accurately using TCR beta sequences. A later analysis showed TCR association rates differing by HLA locus, peaking at DRB1 and lowest at HLA-C.

This CDR3 region has 13 residues. Germline loops: CDR1 SGHDN, CDR2 FVKESK. With 4 bases removed from V and 4 bases from J, the gap between germline ends came to 10 bases. The chain carries TRBV14 and TRBJ1-2; D is ambiguous. Sequencing was carried out using PBMCs. The TCR originated in a woman aged 50 to 60 in good health and CMV-seropositive. CDR3 in DNA: TGTGCCAGCAGCCGAGGGTCCTCCTATGGCTACACCTTC. It codes for CASSRGSSYGYTF.